This T cell receptor (beta chain) stems from a study of T cell responses to AZD1222 COVID-19 vaccine. TCRdb's table, derived via immunoSEQ multiplex PCR, lists solely in-frame clones and lacks some. This table holds about 150,000 clones, roughly nine tenths found once. In germline, CDR1 is SNHLY, CDR2 FYNNEI. The CDR3 length is 15 residues. The trim removed 5 bases at V and 2 bases at J, leaving 9 bases unmatched. The TCR was taken from an adult who had recovered from COVID-19. The rearrangement uses TRBV2 and TRBJ2-7; 7 bases fit TRBD2. This sample comprised peripheral blood, obtained after recovery from COVID-19. This chain's CDR3 is CASSPEGGRTYEQYF. The CDR3 coding sequence is TGTGCCAGCAGTCCGGAGGGCGGGAGAACCTACGAGCAGTACTTC.